Below, 17 T cell receptor beta chains from the same sample are listed, as sequenced in a study of cytomegalovirus exposure and HLA in healthy donors. Using immunoSEQ multiplex PCR, the repertoire was profiled, and TCRdb retains in-frame clones only, with some absent. The sample lists about 130,000 clones; roughly 87% were seen once. Sequenced sample: PBMCs. The receptors originated from a woman aged 18-29 years in good health and CMV-seronegative.

The chain carries TRBV6-5 and TRBJ1-5, with D maybe TRBD1 (5 bases). The V gene lost 6 bases and the J gene lost 1 base, with 13 bases spanning the gap. The CDR3 length is 15 residues. Germline V gene data show CDR1 as MNHEY and CDR2 as SVGAGI. The CDR3 sequence: CASSYTTGSNQPQHF. Here the CDR3 DNA reads TGTGCCAGCAGCTACACTACAGGAAGCAATCAGCCCCAGCATTTT.

V is TRBV19 and J is TRBJ1-2; D gene unclear. V lost 10 bases and J lost 8, with 14 bases in between. Germline CDR1 and CDR2: LNHDA and SQIVND (reference sequence). This CDR3 is built from 11 residues. The CDR3 is CATNRGQGYTF. The CDR3 DNA reads TGTGCCACCAACCGAGGGCAAGGCTACACCTTC.

The chain recombines TRBV6-1 with TRBJ2-1; 7 bases line up with TRBD2. This CDR3 is built from 16 residues. Germline V gene data show CDR1 as MNHNS and CDR2 as SASEGT. V gave up 3 bases and J gave up 7 bases; unmatched junction bases: 12. The CDR3 region is CASSDPAGRWENEQFF. The CDR3 DNA is TGTGCCAGCAGTGATCCAGCGGGGCGCTGGGAGAATGAGCAGTTCTTC.

The chain combines TRBV6-5 with TRBJ2-7; tentative D call: TRBD1 (6 bases). Germline V gene lookup returns CDR1 MNHEY and CDR2 SVGAGI. V was cut by 6 bases and J by 2 bases, with 17 bases left in between. This CDR3 contains 15 residues. Written as DNA, the CDR3 is TGTGCCAGCAGAAAGGACAGTACCCTCCCCTACGAGCAGTACTTC. This gives the protein CASRKDSTLPYEQYF.

The chain uses TRBV28 and TRBJ1-1; the match to TRBD1 covers 8 bases. J was trimmed by 4 bases and V by 6 bases; bases with no gene match: 10. The V gene's germline CDR1 is MDHEN and CDR2 SYDVKM. The CDR3 is 15 residues long. CDR3 region: CASSLRQGWVTEAFF. In DNA form, the CDR3 reads TGTGCCAGCAGCCTTAGACAGGGGTGGGTCACTGAAGCTTTCTTT.

The gene calls are TRBV6-6 and TRBJ1-3, with D hard to call. The CDR3 has 15 residues. V was pared by 6 bases and J by 3 bases, with 15 bases between. Germline lookup yields CDR1 MNHNY and CDR2 SVGAGI (reference sequence). The DNA for the CDR3 is TGTGCCAGCAGCTTATACACCCTCAGTGGAAACACCATATATTTT. Its translation is CASSLYTLSGNTIYF.

The J gene is TRBJ2-7, the V gene TRBV18; D remains unclear. Germline lookup yields CDR1 KGHSH and CDR2 LQKENI. V lost 1 base and J 0 bases, leaving 7 bases between the germline ends. CDR3 length: 14 residues. The CDR3 here is CASSPHPVSYEQYF. The CDR3 nucleotides are TGTGCCAGCTCACCACATCCAGTCTCCTACGAGCAGTACTTC.

V gene TRBV27 combines with J gene TRBJ2-5; weak D call: TRBD2 (5 bases). This CDR3 has 14 amino acids. The germline V gene encodes CDR1 MNHEY and CDR2 SMNVEV (reference sequence). The V and J ends lost 3 bases and 10 bases respectively, with 18 bases between them. CDR3 protein: CASSFYDTRGIQYF. CDR3 in DNA: TGTGCCAGCAGTTTCTATGACACTCGGGGAATCCAGTACTTC.

The chain joins TRBV14 to TRBJ2-1; 10 positions match TRBD2. The germline gives CDR1 SGHDN, CDR2 FVKESK. Trimming took 2 bases from V and 8 from J; bases not matched to a gene: 9. The CDR3 covers 16 residues. CDR3 sequence reads: CASSQHEIAGGDEQFF. The CDR3 nucleotides read TGTGCCAGCAGCCAACACGAGATAGCGGGGGGTGATGAGCAGTTCTTC.

The chain has TRBV27 and TRBJ1-1, with TRBD1 matching over 8 bases. Germline-derived CDR1 and CDR2 are MNHEY and SMNVEV (reference sequence). CDR3 length: 13 amino acids. Trimming at V came to 4 bases and at J to 11 bases, leaving 9 bases not matched to a gene. CDR3 DNA sequence: TGTGCCAGCAGTTCGTTGGACAGGGTGGGTGCTTTCTTT. Residues: CASSSLDRVGAFF.

V usage is TRBV7-9 and J usage is TRBJ2-2, with D hard to call. In germline, CDR1 is SEHNR, CDR2 FQNEAQ (reference sequence). The ends were cut back, 1 base at V and 1 base at J, with 7 bases in the middle. The CDR3 has 15 amino acids. CDR3 region: CASSLVDWNTGELFF. CDR3 DNA: TGTGCCAGCAGCTTAGTCGACTGGAACACCGGGGAGCTGTTTTTT.

The V call is TRBV2, the J call TRBJ2-3, with 12 bases lining up with TRBD2. The CDR3 loop spans 15 amino acids. In germline, CDR1 is SNHLY, CDR2 FYNNEI. With V trimmed by 7 bases and J by 4 bases, 6 bases remained unmatched. CDR3 DNA: TGTGCCAGCAACCCGACTAGCGGGGGTGCAGATACGCAGTATTTT. It codes for CASNPTSGGADTQYF.

The V gene is TRBV28, the J gene TRBJ2-5; 8 positions agree with TRBD2. Germline-derived CDR1 and CDR2 are MDHEN and SYDVKM. V gave up 7 bases and J gave up 5 bases; unmatched junction bases: 9. CDR3 length equals 14 residues. The CDR3 nucleotides are TGTGCCAGCACCGGGGGGGGCCGTTTGGAGACCCAGTACTTC. This codes for CASTGGGRLETQYF.

The chain employs TRBV2 and TRBJ1-5, with 8 nucleotides matching TRBD1. This CDR3 comprises 15 residues. Germline loops: CDR1 SNHLY, CDR2 FYNNEI. Trimming cost V 6 bases and J 1 base; bases outside gene matches: 5. CDR3 nucleotides: TGTGCCAGCAGCGGACAGGGAAGGAGCAATCAGCCCCAGCATTTT. As protein: CASSGQGRSNQPQHF.

The V gene is TRBV28, the J gene TRBJ2-3; 9 bases agree with TRBD1. CDR3 length: 15 amino acids. Germline V gene data show CDR1 as MDHEN and CDR2 as SYDVKM. The V segment lost 6 bases and the J segment 2 bases; nucleotides outside the gene matches: 6. This chain's CDR3 is CASSPGTGHTDTQYF. The CDR3 bases are TGTGCCAGCAGCCCCGGGACAGGGCACACAGATACGCAGTATTTT.

This chain links TRBV7-9 with TRBJ1-5, with 7 bases matching TRBD1. The CDR3 runs 15 residues. Germline V CDR1 and CDR2: SEHNR, FQNEAQ (reference sequence). The V and J ends lost 4 bases and 2 bases, in that order; junction bases with no gene match: 5. For the CDR3, the DNA is TGTGCCAGCAGCTCCAGGGGGGTCGGCAATCAGCCCCAGCATTTT. Protein product: CASSSRGVGNQPQHF.

This clone was seen once. The chain has TRBV5-8 and TRBJ1-2, with D uncertain. CDR3 length: 13 residues. V was shortened by 2 bases and J by 2 bases, with 7 bases between the two germline ends. From germline, CDR1 is SGHTS and CDR2 YDEGEE. The CDR3 DNA reads as TGTGCCAGCAGCTTTGGGCGAAACTATGGCTACACCTTC. Protein product: CASSFGRNYGYTF.